The present T cell receptor (beta chain) was sequenced within a study of tumor-infiltrating lymphocytes in primary liver carcinoma (dated by TCRdb to between 2016 and 2019). For context, the study as a whole: Between November 2015 and March 2016, roughly five patients in China with histopathologically diagnosed primary liver carcinoma had surgical resection. TCRbeta repertoire sequencing covered 35 or so specimens from 5 patients: about 25 tumor regions, 5 adjacent noncancerous liver tissues and 5 peripheral blood samples. Reproducibility between technical replicate repertoires was high, with correlation coefficients above 0.95 and mean shared-clone rates roughly 0.91. The five patients, three men and two women aged 30 to 69 years, had hepatocellular carcinoma (four) or combined HCC and intrahepatic cholangiocarcinoma (one). TCRbeta repertoire sequencing, expression microarrays and whole-exome sequencing were combined in the study across five regions of each liver tumor, with adjacent normal tissue and blood also included. The five patients had tumors staged T1-T3 N0M0, with maximum diameters ranging from roughly 4.2 to 11 cm. Each sample produced about 3.5 to 7.13 million productive TCRbeta reads, and read depth showed no significant difference between tissue types.

Starting from about 550 ng total RNA, TCRbeta-specific cDNA was produced by reverse transcription with a constant-region primer and ProtoScript II reverse transcriptase. TCRbeta libraries were built with three nested multiplex PCR rounds, a slightly modified ARM-PCR procedure. Each of the first two PCR rounds ran for around 10 cycles using multiplex TRBV1-TRBV30 forward primers together with a Cbeta reverse primer. Sample barcodes and Illumina adapters were added in a final 25-cycle PCR with Deep VentR polymerase. Amplicons of 200-500 bp were gel-purified with a QIAquick gel extraction kit before sequencing. An Illumina HiSeq 2500 was used to sequence the TCRbeta amplicons with 250-bp paired-end reads. For the original study's pipeline: Quality trimming of reads was performed with Trimmomatic v0.33, and paired reads were merged with FLASH v1.2.11 so that full CDR3 sequences could be recovered. V, D and J germline segments were assigned to the rearranged TCRbeta sequences using MiGEC v1.2.1b. Clonotype statistics and Shannon-Wiener diversity indices were calculated with VDJtools v1.0.0. Except for diversity analysis, only each sample's 250 most abundant clonotypes were used in subsequent analyses to reduce sampling bias. The public reads were reprocessed in TCRdb via fastp at Q25 and MiXCR, keeping in-frame beta chains. A single entry per CDR3 protein holds the most common genes and DNA from its merged rows. TCRdb, not the authors, supplied the V and J calls. The sample table records hundreds of thousands of distinct CDR3 sequences; approximately 65% of these occur just once. The ten largest clonotypes hold roughly 9% of the sample.

Broader findings and caveats from the paper: Only a few patients were included in the study, and the authors note that the findings should be validated in a larger study. The top 250 clones accounted for a significantly greater share of the repertoire in tumors than in blood (p = 0.039). Only the TCR beta chain was sequenced, so true repertoire diversity is likely underestimated because unpaired alpha chains were not captured. Repertoire overlap was higher between tumor regions (mean roughly 35%) than tumor-adjacent (17%) or tumor-blood (approximately 14%) pairs, consistent with antigen-driven expansion. Comparison of CD4+ and CD8+ T cell repertoires was precluded by the use of bulk unsorted samples.

Blood RNA was extracted from unsorted whole blood using TRIzol reagent, and germline DNA was obtained with the DNeasy Blood & Tissue kit. At the time of sampling, the patients were treatment-naive and had chronic HBV infection. About 4 milliliters of peripheral blood were collected into K2EDTA tubes before surgery. The junction shows trimming of 5 bases on V and 13 bases on J, plus 23 bases between the germline ends. The germline V gene supplies CDR1 MNHNS and CDR2 SASEGT. The CDR3 holds 14 amino acids from the cysteine to the phenylalanine. Only CDR3 DNA is held: 42 bases, read in frame from base 1. About this clonotype: Its binding antigen is unknown. No much larger clone exists at a distance of one base, and base qualities are not known.

Material for sequencing was peripheral blood. The chain couples TRBV6-1 to TRBJ1-1, and possibly TRBD1, on 5 matching bases. This clonotype was obtained from a man aged 40-55 years with primary liver carcinoma and hepatitis B virus infection. At the DNA level, the sequence is TGTGCCAGCAGTTTCCAAGGGGTCCCCGCTGAACTTTTCTTT. It specifies CASSFQGVPAELFF.